What follows are 26 T cell receptor beta chains derived from one specimen sequenced in a study of CD8+ T cells in alopecia areata. RNA extraction and reverse transcription yielded cDNA as sequencing template. Sequencing was performed with immunoSEQ multiplex PCR; in TCRdb, only in-frame clones are kept and a portion is missing. The profile shows about 200,000 clones, just over 55% of them singletons. Input material: CD8+ T cells sorted from blood. These receptors originate from a human donor in good health.

The chain uses TRBV27 and TRBJ2-2; 7 bases agree with TRBD2. J was trimmed by 4 bases and V by 6 bases; bases with no gene match: 5. CDR1 MNHEY and CDR2 SMNVEV come from the germline V gene (reference sequence). This CDR3 has 14 residues. The chain's CDR3 is CASRLGLITGELFF. In DNA form, the CDR3 reads TGTGCCAGCAGACTGGGACTAATCACCGGGGAGCTGTTTTTT.

The J gene is TRBJ1-2, the V gene TRBV29-1, with 9 bases that match TRBD1. CDR1 is SQVTM, CDR2 ANQGSEA, per germline. The V segment lost 8 bases and the J segment 7 bases; nucleotides outside the gene matches: 5. This CDR3 contains 11 residues. The CDR3 protein is CSIGQGFGYTF. In DNA, the CDR3 is TGCAGCATCGGACAGGGGTTTGGCTACACCTTC.

Only one count was recorded for this clone. The V call is TRBV5-1, the J call TRBJ2-3; 7 bases are a match to TRBD1. With V trimmed by 0 bases and J by 0 bases, 1 base remained unmatched. The CDR3 is 15 residues long. Germline V lookup: CDR1 SGHRS, CDR2 YFSETQ. The CDR3 DNA sequence: TGCGCCAGCAGCTTGGAGGGGGCAAGCACAGATACGCAGTATTTT. Translating gives CASSLEGASTDTQYF.

The chain couples TRBV5-6 to TRBJ2-3; TRBD2 aligns across 7 bases. Germline values: CDR1 SGHDT, CDR2 YYEEEE. V gave up 3 bases and J gave up 3 bases; unmatched junction bases: 7. This CDR3 is built from 15 residues. CDR3 protein: CASSSGLPGTDTQYF. CDR3 nucleotides: TGTGCCAGCAGCTCGGGACTACCGGGGACAGATACGCAGTATTTT.

A few counts support this clone. The rearrangement uses TRBV7-9 and TRBJ1-1, with TRBD1 as a possible D gene (6 bases). The ends were cut back, 6 bases at V and 6 bases at J, with 11 bases in the middle. This CDR3 is 12 amino acids long. Germline CDR1 and CDR2: SEHNR and FQNEAQ (reference sequence). The CDR3 nucleotides are TGTGCCAGCAGTGGGACACTGGCTGAAGCTTTCTTT. It specifies CASSGTLAEAFF.

Points on this clone: A junction boundary mismatches the germline segment, possibly from a read error. The chain couples TRBV9 to TRBJ2-4; 9 bases line up with TRBD1. There are 16 residues in the CDR3. Germline lookup yields CDR1 SGDLS and CDR2 YYNGEE. This CDR3 is CASGVGFGQGLDIQYF. As DNA, the CDR3 is TGTGCCAGCGGCGTAGGATTCGGACAGGGGTTGGACATTCAGTACTTC.

The chain employs TRBV19 and TRBJ2-7; 10 nucleotides agree with TRBD1. Germline lookup yields CDR1 LNHDA and CDR2 SQIVND (reference sequence). With V trimmed by 6 bases and J by 2 bases, 7 bases remained unmatched. This CDR3 is 15 amino acids long. Here the CDR3 reads CASSYRDRGTYEQYF. In DNA, the CDR3 is TGTGCCAGTAGCTATCGGGACAGGGGAACCTACGAGCAGTACTTC.

The gene calls are TRBV27 and TRBJ2-7, with 11 bases identical to TRBD1. Germline CDR1 MNHEY, CDR2 SMNVEV (reference sequence). V was pared by 5 bases and J by 6 bases, with 6 bases of the junction left unmatched. The CDR3 runs 14 residues. The CDR3 DNA is TGTGCCAGCAGTCCCTCCGGGACAGGGGGCGAGCAGTACTTC. Its protein is CASSPSGTGGEQYF.

The gene calls are TRBV9 and TRBJ2-5; D unclear. This CDR3 comprises 14 residues. Germline lookup yields CDR1 SGDLS and CDR2 YYNGEE. V gave up 0 bases and J gave up 1 base, with 7 bases separating them. CDR3 sequence reads: CASSVAGFQETQYF. For the CDR3, the DNA is TGTGCCAGCAGCGTAGCTGGGTTCCAAGAGACCCAGTACTTC. The whole variable domain, filled in from reference TRBV9 and TRBJ2-5, reads DSGVTQTPKHLITATGQRVTLRCSPRSGDLSVYWYQQSLDQGLQFLIQYYNGEERAKGNILERFSAQQFPDLHSELNLSSLELGDSALYFCASSVAGFQETQYFGPGTRLLVL.

The chain is built from TRBV5-6 and TRBJ2-2, with TRBD2 as a possible D gene (6 bases). Germline loops: CDR1 SGHDT, CDR2 YYEEEE. V was shortened by 4 bases and J by 6 bases, with 16 bases between the two germline ends. The CDR3 extends over 15 amino acids. For the CDR3, the DNA is TGTGCCAGCAGCCTGTGGGGCGGGGATTCCGGGGAGCTGTTTTTT. Translation: CASSLWGGDSGELFF.

The rearrangement uses TRBV5-6 and TRBJ1-1, with TRBD1 as a possible D gene (5 bases). There are 15 residues in the CDR3. From germline, CDR1 is SGHDT and CDR2 YYEEEE. The V end lost 3 bases, the J end lost 0 bases, and 12 bases lay between the germline ends. The CDR3 region has the DNA TGTGCCAGCAGCTGGGACGCTCAGATGAACACTGAAGCTTTCTTT. This codes for CASSWDAQMNTEAFF.

V usage is TRBV30 and J usage is TRBJ2-7; perhaps TRBD2 as D (5 bases). This CDR3 has 11 residues. V lost 3 bases and J lost 6, with 9 bases in between. CDR1 GTSNPN and CDR2 SVGIG come from the germline V gene (reference sequence). The CDR3 DNA follows: TGTGCCTGGAGCCGGGGAAGCGAGCAGTACTTC. As protein: CAWSRGSEQYF. Looking up the rest from reference TRBV30 and TRBJ2-7 gives the full variable domain: SQTIHQWPATLVQPVGSPLSLECTVEGTSNPNLYWYRQAAGRGLQLLFYSVGIGQISSEVPQNLSASRPQDRQFILSSKKLLLSDSGFYLCAWSRGSEQYFGPGTRLTVT.

This clone was observed a handful of times. The chain links TRBV30 to TRBJ1-2; the D is unclear. CDR3 length: 10 amino acids. The V gene lost 3 bases and the J gene lost 8 bases, with 7 bases spanning the gap. CDR1 and CDR2 (germline): GTSNPN, SVGIG (reference sequence). CDR3 sequence (DNA): TGTGCCTGGAGCGCGGGAGGCTACACCTTC. Encoded protein: CAWSAGGYTF.

This clone was counted between two and nine times. The junction and the germline gene differ at one end; a read error may be behind it. J is TRBJ2-7 and V is TRBV19; maybe TRBD1 (6 bases). Germline V gives CDR1 LNHDA, CDR2 SQIVND (reference sequence). The CDR3 extends over 13 amino acids. CDR3 DNA sequence: TGTGCCAGTAGCATAGGACAGTCGTACGAGCAGTACTTC. Protein sequence: CASSIGQSYEQYF. The variable domain in full, with the rest retrieved from reference TRBV19 and TRBJ2-7, is DGGITQSPKYLFRKEGQNVTLSCEQNLNHDAMYWYRQDPGQGLRLIYYSQIVNDFQKGDIAEGYSVSREKKESFPLTVTSAQKNPTAFYLCASSIGQSYEQYFGPGTRLTVT.

The chain couples TRBV13 to TRBJ2-5, with TRBD1 matching over 7 bases. Germline-derived CDR1 and CDR2 are PRHDT and FYEKMQ (reference sequence). V dropped 6 bases and J dropped 4; count of bases not matched to a gene: 8. The length of the CDR3 is 14 residues. CDR3 in amino acids: CASRERQGPETQYF. The CDR3 DNA follows: TGTGCCAGCAGGGAACGACAGGGTCCAGAGACCCAGTACTTC.

The chain combines TRBV23-1 with TRBJ2-7, with D perhaps matching TRBD1 or TRBD2 (6 bases each). TRBV23-1 is an open reading frame whose function is uncertain. V was trimmed by 8 bases and J by 3 bases, leaving 14 bases between them. The CDR3 has 13 residues. The CDR3 sequence: CASVAGHDYEQYF. CDR3 sequence (DNA): TGCGCCAGCGTCGCGGGACATGACTACGAGCAGTACTTC.

The chain combines TRBV7-9 with TRBJ1-1, with a weak D call TRBD1 (6 bases). CDR1 SEHNR and CDR2 FQNEAQ come from the germline V gene (reference sequence). The length of the CDR3 is 14 residues. V lost 5 bases, J lost 4 bases, and 14 bases lay in between. The CDR3 DNA follows: TGTGCCAGCAGCCCCGTACAGGGTTTCACTGAAGCTTTCTTT. Translating gives CASSPVQGFTEAFF.

This chain joins TRBV29-1 and TRBJ1-1; D not resolved. V was cut by 2 bases and J by 1 base, with 11 bases left in between. The CDR3 has 14 residues. The germline CDR1 and CDR2 sequences are SQVTM and ANQGSEA. The CDR3 reads CSVEKPLENTEAFF. The CDR3, as DNA: TGCAGCGTTGAAAAACCGCTGGAGAACACTGAAGCTTTCTTT. The whole variable domain, remainder taken from reference TRBV29-1 and TRBJ1-1, is SAVISQKPSRDICQRGTSLTIQCQVDSQVTMMFWYRQQPGQSLTLIATANQGSEATYESGFVIDKFPISRPNLTFSTLTVSNMSPEDSSIYLCSVEKPLENTEAFFGQGTRLTVV.

The gene calls are TRBV2 and TRBJ1-2; D perhaps matches TRBD1 (5 bases). CDR1 is SNHLY, CDR2 FYNNEI, per germline. The CDR3 is 16 residues long. V gave up 2 bases and J gave up 5 bases, with 18 bases separating them. The CDR3 reads CASSEKWGGAGYGYTF. The CDR3 DNA sequence: TGTGCCAGCAGTGAAAAATGGGGAGGGGCCGGTTATGGCTACACCTTC.

This chain uses TRBV29-1 with TRBJ2-3; TRBD2 aligns across 11 bases. Germline V gene sequence: CDR1 SQVTM, CDR2 ANQGSEA. Losses at the gene ends were 0 bases for V and 4 bases for J; bases not matched to a gene: 3. The CDR3 sequence is 15 residues long. The CDR3 nucleotides read TGCAGCGTTGAAGACCCTAGCGGGGGGCCAGATACGCAGTATTTT. Translating gives CSVEDPSGGPDTQYF.

In DNA form, the CDR3 reads TGTGCCTGGAGCCCCGGGGGGGTAGGCTACACCTTC. Translating gives CAWSPGGVGYTF. V and J are TRBV30 and TRBJ1-2; maybe TRBD1 (5 bases). Trimming removed 3 bases from V and 8 bases from J, with 13 bases in between. This CDR3 region has 12 residues. Germline V gene data show CDR1 as GTSNPN and CDR2 as SVGIG (reference sequence).

The chain recombines TRBV19 with TRBJ2-1; no firm D call. The germline V gene encodes CDR1 LNHDA and CDR2 SQIVND (reference sequence). The CDR3 is 14 residues long. Between the trimmed V and J ends, which lost 1 base and 1 base, there was a span of 5 bases. Written as DNA, the CDR3 is TGTGCCAGTAGTATAGTGGCGTCCTACAATGAGCAGTTCTTC. It specifies CASSIVASYNEQFF.

The rearrangement joins TRBV12-5 to TRBJ1-2; 8 nucleotides match TRBD1. The trim removed 1 base at V and 6 bases at J, leaving 1 base unmatched. Per the germline V gene, CDR1 is LGHNT and CDR2 is FRNRAP. The CDR3 sequence is 13 residues long. Written as DNA, the CDR3 is TGTGCTAGTGGTTTGGGGACAGGGAATGGCTACACCTTC. It specifies CASGLGTGNGYTF.

The V and J genes are TRBV6-5 and TRBJ1-5; D unresolved. CDR1 is MNHEY and CDR2 is SVGAGI in the germline V gene. Trimming stripped 2 bases from V and 6 bases from J, with 11 bases between. The CDR3 extends over 14 amino acids. CDR3 nucleotide sequence: TGTGCCAGCAGTTACAGTCAAGGAGGTCAGCCCCAGCATTTT. Encoded protein: CASSYSQGGQPQHF.

This clone appeared a single time. The chain joins TRBV15 to TRBJ1-6; D remains unclear. CDR1 is LNHNV and CDR2 is YYDKDF in the germline V gene (reference sequence). The germline V and J ends were trimmed by 3 bases and 7 bases, with 13 bases remaining between them. The CDR3 is made up of 15 amino acids. The CDR3 DNA sequence: TGTGCCACCAGCAGGGGAGAGTTGGGGAATTCACCCCTCCACTTT. Translation: CATSRGELGNSPLHF.

This clone turned up a few times. The CDR3 DNA follows: TGTGCCAGCAGGGGGACAGGATGGAATCAGCCCCAGCATTTT. Its translation is CASRGTGWNQPQHF. V and J are TRBV6-1 and TRBJ1-5; TRBD1 matches 8 bases. The CDR3 runs 14 residues. Trimming removed 6 bases from V and 4 bases from J; junction bases left unmatched: 5. Germline V gene lookup returns CDR1 MNHNS and CDR2 SASEGT.